A single T cell receptor (beta chain) is shown here with its context. The antigen is not known. This entry belongs to a study of T cells after yellow fever vaccination. General study points: Contaminating bulk clonotypes could be abundant in FACS-sorted repertoires.

This CDR3 contains 14 residues. V lost 3 bases, J lost 6 bases, and 6 bases stayed unmatched. Germline CDR1 reads GTSNPN; CDR2 reads SVGIG (reference sequence). TCRdb fed the 5' RACE reads into MiXCR, producing one record per CDR3 protein. The table records hundreds of thousands of distinct CDR3 sequences, around 21% of them present only once. The source material was PBMCs, sampled 15 days after the yellow fever booster vaccination. V and J are TRBV30 and TRBJ2-1; TRBD2 matches 9 bases. This sequence was found in a man younger than 40 who received the YFV17D yellow fever vaccine. This CDR3 reads CAWRAGGPVNEQFF. CDR3 in DNA: TGTGCCTGGAGGGCGGGAGGGCCGGTCAATGAGCAGTTCTTC.